This T cell receptor (beta chain) was recovered during a study of T-cell memory formation after mild COVID-19 (dated by TCRdb to the early 2020s). Regarding the study in general: TCR sequence clusters from the two donors were found to be largely donor specific. In two donors, T-cell clones that expanded and contracted after mild COVID-19 were followed by sequencing TCRalpha and TCRbeta repertoires longitudinally. The cohort comprised two young, previously healthy adult volunteers, one female and one male. Study-level results and caveats: Only a couple of mild cases were covered by the study, and larger cohorts that include severe cases with pre-infection samples were considered necessary. Contracting CD4+ clones appeared mostly in the CM and EM memory subsets, whereas CD8+ clones were enriched in EMRA. Some responding clones were detected in pre-infection memory, which suggested that pre-existing cross-reactive memory T cells had joined the SARS-CoV-2 response. Clones contracting from day 15 to 85 had balanced CD4/CD8 phenotypes, while a second wave expanding from day 15 to 37 was biased towards CD4+. Whether the second-wave clones peaking on day 37 were SARS-CoV-2 specific was not confirmed.

The sample was run on an Illumina NovaSeq 6000. Using 5'RACE with constant-segment primers, TCRalpha and TCRbeta cDNA libraries were constructed, with sample barcodes and unique molecular identifiers added in the process. RNA was extracted from every sample with Trizol reagent. Libraries were amplified in two PCR steps, with a second sample barcode and Illumina TruSeq adapters added in the second step. Sequencing of the libraries was done on an Illumina NovaSeq, producing 2 x 150 bp paired-end reads. The paper's data handling went like this. With migec v1.2.7, reads were demultiplexed and then collapsed into UMI-guided consensus sequences. Using mixcr v2.1.11, the UMI consensuses were aligned to TRA and TRB V and J templates and assembled into clonotypes. A clonotype was counted as expanded or contracted only when both edgeR and NoisET called the clonotype significant, with the noise models trained on biological replicates. For edgeR calls, the thresholds were a false discovery rate-adjusted p below 0.01 and a log2 fold-change of 1. As an exploratory analysis of dynamics, max-normalized trajectories of the 1000 most abundant clonotypes were examined with PCA combined with hierarchical clustering. The CD4 or CD8 phenotype of responding clones was assigned using the separately sequenced CD4+ and CD8+ repertoires. The public reads were run again by TCRdb, first through fastp at Q25 and then through MiXCR, and only productive beta chains were kept. Identical CDR3 protein sequences are pooled into one entry, listed with their most common genes and DNA. The V and J calls were not made by the authors but by TCRdb's processing. Across this sample there are a few hundred thousand distinct CDR3 sequences, with 20% to 25% seen only once. Roughly a fifth of the sample lies in the top ten.

This clonotype was seen a handful of times. Its antigen is currently not known. No clone much larger than this one lies a single base away; base qualities are absent. Ficoll-Paque density gradient centrifugation was the method used to isolate PBMCs. From the cysteine up to the phenylalanine, the CDR3 has a length of 15 residues. The kept DNA is CDR3 alone, 45 bases in frame from the first base. Between the V and J ends, shortened by 5 bases and 4 bases respectively, the junction contains 17 bases. Based on the germline V gene (reference sequence), the CDR1 and CDR2 sequences are SEHNR and FQNEAQ. This sequence was found in a man aged 18 to 30 who had mild COVID-19 (a few samples of this study predate the infection). The sample titles of this study are shuffled in the database, so cell type and time point are left out; the donor was told from shared clones. The V and J segments used are TRBV7-9 and TRBJ1-2; perhaps TRBD1 is the D gene, with 6 bases matching. Input material: PBMCs or a T cell subset sorted from them (not recorded which). The CDR3 in this case is CASSRDWGHPYGYTF. DNA sequence: TGTGCCAGCAGCCGCGACTGGGGACATCCCTATGGCTACACCTTC. The full variable domain, with segments outside the CDR3 supplied by the reference TRBV7-9 and TRBJ1-2 proteins, appears as DTGVSQNPRHKITKRGQNVTFRCDPISEHNRLYWYRQTLGQGPEFLTYFQNEAQLEKSRLLSDRFSAERPKGSFSTLEIQRTEQGDSAMYLCASSRDWGHPYGYTFGSGTRLTVV.